This is a list of T cell receptor beta chains from one sample in a study of regulatory T cells in long-lasting Graves disease. TCRdb fed the multiplex PCR reads into MiXCR, producing one record per CDR3 protein. Altogether roughly 500,000 distinct CDR3 sequences are present, roughly 14% being singletons, with the ten largest covering 8.5% to 10%. The same sample was also used in a study of T cells in Graves' hyperthyroidism and ophthalmopathy.

Sequenced here: peripheral blood mononuclear cells (PBMCs), sampled at new diagnosis, from a patient treated with antithyroid drugs. These receptor sequences come from a man aged 30-40 years with Graves disease. Both conserved end residues are part of each CDR3. D genes are given only for firm matches. The size of a clone is reported for some rows only, either as once, few or many, or as a class for expanded clones.

size | J | D | V | DNA | CDR3
few | TRBJ2-1 | NA | TRBV29-1 | TGCAGCGTTGAAGGAGGCGCGGTGAGCTCCTACAATGAGCAGTTCTTC | CSVEGGAVSSYNEQFF
many | TRBJ2-1 | TRBD2 | TRBV6-1 | TGTGCCAGCAGTCGGGTAGCGGGAGAGTCCTACAATGAGCAGTTCTTC | CASSRVAGESYNEQFF
many | TRBJ1-1 | TRBD1 | TRBV28 | TGTGCCAGCAGACCCGGGACAGTGAACACTGAAGCTTTCTTT | CASRPGTVNTEAFF
few | TRBJ1-5 | NA | TRBV27 | TGTGCCAGCAGCGGGAGGCGCGGCAATCAGCCCCAGCATTTT | CASSGRRGNQPQHF
many | TRBJ2-7 | NA | TRBV24-1 | TGTGCCACCAGTGGGAGGGAGAATCCCTACGAGCAGTACTTC | CATSGRENPYEQYF
NA | TRBJ2-6 | NA | TRBV6-1 | TGTGCCAGCAAGGCGGTTCGCTCTGGGGCCAACGTCCTGACTTTC | CASKAVRSGANVLTF
many | TRBJ2-1 | NA | TRBV12-3/TRBV12-4 | TGTGCCAGCAGTTTCGCCCGCAATGAGCAGTTCTTC | CASSFARNEQFF
NA | TRBJ2-1 | TRBD2 | TRBV6-5 | TGTGCCAGCAGTTATAGCGGGACGGAAGTTTTC | CASSYSGTEVF
many | TRBJ2-5 | NA | TRBV7-9 | TGTGCCAGCAGCGTGGACTGGGAGACCCAGTACTTC | CASSVDWETQYF
NA | TRBJ1-2 | TRBD1 | TRBV29-1 | TGCAGCGTTGAAGACCCCGGACAGGGAAGCTACACCTTC | CSVEDPGQGSYTF
many | TRBJ2-3 | NA | TRBV11-2 | TGTGCCAGCAGCTTAGATCTGGGCGGAACCCGATCTCTGACCAGCACAGATACGCAGTATTTT | CASSLDLGGTRSLTSTDTQYF
many | TRBJ1-2 | NA | TRBV12-3/TRBV12-4 | TGTGCCAGCAGTTTGCAGGGGAACGGGGACTATGGCTACACCTTC | CASSLQGNGDYGYTF
many | TRBJ1-2 | NA | TRBV2 | TGTGCCAGCAGTGAAGACTTCGGTGGGAGCGGCTACACCTTC | CASSEDFGGSGYTF